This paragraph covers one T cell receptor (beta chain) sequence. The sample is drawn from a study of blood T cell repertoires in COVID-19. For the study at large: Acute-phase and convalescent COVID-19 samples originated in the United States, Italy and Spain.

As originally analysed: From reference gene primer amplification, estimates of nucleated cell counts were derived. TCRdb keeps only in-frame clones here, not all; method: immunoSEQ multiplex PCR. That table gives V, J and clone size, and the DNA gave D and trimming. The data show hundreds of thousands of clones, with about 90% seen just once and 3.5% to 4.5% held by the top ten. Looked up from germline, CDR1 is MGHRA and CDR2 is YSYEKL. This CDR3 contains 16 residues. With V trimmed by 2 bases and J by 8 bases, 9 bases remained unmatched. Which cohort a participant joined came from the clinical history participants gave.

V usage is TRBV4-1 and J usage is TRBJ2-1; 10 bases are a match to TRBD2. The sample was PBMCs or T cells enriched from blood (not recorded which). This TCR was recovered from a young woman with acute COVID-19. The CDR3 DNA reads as TGCGCCAGCAGCCAACCGCGAGCGGGGGGGCCCTATGAGCAGTTCTTC. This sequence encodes CASSQPRAGGPYEQFF.